One sample yielded the 6 T cell receptor beta chains listed below, sequenced in a study of T cells in Graves' hyperthyroidism and ophthalmopathy. Template material for amplifying TCR beta CDR3 regions consisted of RNA transcripts. In the first-round RT-PCR of the TCR CDR3, the HTBI primer set was used. TCRdb reprocessed the multiplex PCR reads via MiXCR and lists one record per CDR3 protein. The table has 500,000 to 650,000 distinct CDR3 sequences, about 15% seen once. The sequencing sample was made of blood. These receptors all come from a woman aged 18-35 years with Graves' ophthalmopathy.

This clonotype was detected many times. This chain connects TRBV30 to TRBJ1-2, with D maybe TRBD1 (5 bases). Trimming removed 1 base from V and 4 bases from J, with 10 bases in between. CDR1 and CDR2 from the germline V gene are GTSNPN and SVGIG (reference sequence). The CDR3 is 13 amino acids. CDR3 protein: CAWSAGTVYGYTF. CDR3 nucleotide sequence: TGTGCCTGGAGTGCCGGGACCGTCTATGGCTACACCTTC.

This clonotype was recorded a few times. The CDR3 sequence is CASSKTGTDLHSNQPQHF. The CDR3 region has the DNA TGTGCCAGCAGTAAAACCGGGACAGACTTGCATAGCAATCAGCCCCAGCATTTT. V usage is TRBV6-1 and J usage is TRBJ1-5; 7 nucleotides agree with TRBD1. In germline, CDR1 is MNHNS, CDR2 SASEGT. Losses at the gene ends were 5 bases for V and 0 bases for J; bases not matched to a gene: 13. CDR3 length equals 18 residues.

This clonotype was counted ten times or more. The chain recombines TRBV20-1 with TRBJ1-2; D remains ambiguous. From germline, CDR1 is DFQATT and CDR2 SNEGSKA (reference sequence). Trimming stripped 8 bases from V and 4 bases from J, with 35 bases between. The CDR3 totals 19 residues. The CDR3: CSWSRPTTKGKLPGYGYTF. CDR3 sequence (DNA): TGCAGTTGGTCCCGCCCAACAACAAAGGGAAAGTTGCCGGGCTATGGCTACACCTTC.

This clonotype has ten or more counts. The chain uses TRBV7-2 and TRBJ2-2; D perhaps matches TRBD1 (6 bases). The CDR3 runs 15 residues. CDR1 and CDR2 from the germline V gene are SGHTA and FQGNSA. V lost 2 bases and J 6 bases, leaving 13 bases between the germline ends. The CDR3 region is CASSLTRGVSGELFF. Here the CDR3 DNA reads TGTGCCAGCAGCTTAACCAGGGGTGTGTCCGGGGAGCTGTTTTTT.

Ten or more counts support this clonotype. This chain uses TRBV6-1 with TRBJ2-1, with 10 bases fitting TRBD2. In germline, CDR1 is MNHNS, CDR2 SASEGT. This CDR3 comprises 15 residues. Unmatched junction bases numbered 6, after V lost 4 bases and J lost 6 bases. Here the CDR3 reads CASSGQRGGPNEQFF. Written as DNA, the CDR3 is TGTGCCAGCAGTGGCCAGCGGGGGGGCCCCAATGAGCAGTTCTTC.

This clonotype has a count of ten or more. This chain uses TRBV27 with TRBJ1-2; TRBD1 agrees at 7 bases. CDR3 length equals 16 residues. In germline, CDR1 is MNHEY, CDR2 SMNVEV (reference sequence). The J segment lost 8 bases and the V segment lost 5 bases, leaving 17 bases of the junction unmatched. The CDR3 here is CASSRTGQYVLHGYTF. The CDR3 nucleotides read TGTGCCAGCAGTCGGACAGGTCAATACGTCCTCCACGGCTACACCTTC.